Described below is a single T cell receptor (beta chain) sequence and its context. What it binds is unknown. Sorted-subset replicate PCR reactions contained 200 ng DNA, corresponding to tens of thousands of T cell genomes. Assay: immunoSEQ multiplex PCR; the TCRdb copy retains only in-frame clones and omits some. This sample yields some 790,000 clones, of which around 77% are seen a single time; under 2% belongs to the top ten. These data belong to a study of shared clonotypes between healthy human individuals. Background on the study: Per donor, CD8 memory used one plate, CD8 naive used two, CD4 memory used three and CD4 naive used three.

Study-wide results and limits: Clonotype sharing across four donors was observed for around 4.5% of naive CD4 clonotypes.

This CDR3 spans 17 amino acids. The junction had 9 bases not matched to a gene; V was cut back by 5 bases and J by 5 bases. Germline values: CDR1 LNHDA, CDR2 SQIVND (reference sequence). Naive CD45RA+ and memory CD45RA-negative subsets were split from CD4+ cells. The gene calls are TRBV19 and TRBJ2-1; 13 nucleotides align to TRBD2. The sequence was collected from a woman younger than 45 in good health. Sequencing used memory CD4+ T cells sorted from blood. Subset specified: CD45RA-negative fraction. The CDR3 region is CASSSRPGLAGNNEQFF. CDR3 nucleotides: TGTGCCAGTAGTTCTAGACCGGGACTAGCGGGAAACAATGAGCAGTTCTTC.